This TCR beta chain was observed in a study of a mutant IDH1 vaccine in newly diagnosed glioma. Study-level background: The sex distribution of treated patients was around 62% male and approximately 40% female, with a mean age of roughly 40 years. Pretreatment consisted of radiotherapy, temozolomide, or both, with most receiving both. Week 35 brought visit V12, which was followed by visit V13 at week 47.

Study observations and caveats: Pseudoprogression seemingly bore no relation to changes in top peripheral T cell clonotypes.

CDR1 and CDR2 from the germline V gene are LGHNA and YNFKEQ. The CDR3 has 17 residues. V lost 2 bases, J lost 5 bases, and 19 bases lay in between. Clones were sequenced by immunoSEQ multiplex PCR, and TCRdb holds only the in-frame ones, with some missing. The sample includes over 30,000 clones, roughly three quarters of them seen just once. Specified time point: week 35, safety follow-up. Every single dose of the vaccine, 300 ug of mutant IDH1 20-mer peptide, came with topical imiquimod. Note on this clone: What it recognizes is unknown.

This sample comprised PBMCs, obtained from a glioma patient whose treatment included an IDH1 peptide vaccine. The chain recombines TRBV4-2 with TRBJ2-1; perhaps TRBD1 as D (6 bases). The sequence was collected from a woman under 40 with glioma. Some clones in this sample may be carry-over from other donors' samples. CDR3 residues: CASSQIQRLAGDNEQFF. CDR3 in DNA: TGTGCCAGCAGCCAAATTCAACGGTTAGCAGGGGACAATGAGCAGTTCTTC.